The present TCR beta chain was sequenced within a study of PD-L1 blockade in urothelial cancer. Study as a whole: Twenty-five of the 29 patients were men with bladder-origin urothelial cancer.

In germline, CDR1 is SGHDN, CDR2 FVKESK. The CDR3 is 15 amino acids. Between the trimmed V and J ends, which lost 1 base and 0 bases, there was a span of 6 bases. By sample fraction, this clone is medium-sized. Assay: immunoSEQ multiplex PCR; the TCRdb copy retains only in-frame clones and omits some. The top ten hold roughly a tenth of the sample, which has some 25,000 clones, approximately 88% seen once. Sample: PBMCs, taken around atezolizumab (anti-PD-L1) treatment. The rearrangement links TRBV14 to TRBJ2-2, with D possibly matching TRBD1 (6 bases). This TCR was recovered from a man between 65 and 79 years old with urothelial cancer. CDR3 sequence reads: CASSQGTANTGELFF. The CDR3 DNA follows: TGTGCCAGCAGCCAAGGGACAGCGAACACCGGGGAGCTGTTTTTT.